The rows below give T cell receptor beta chains drawn from one sample of a study of T cells in tuberculosis. Repertoires were generated with immunoSEQ multiplex PCR, while TCRdb's copy carries only in-frame clones and drops some. The table lists 37,000 or so clones, around 93% of them singletons. Material: PBMCs. The source of these receptors is a donor aged 5-35 years with latent tuberculosis or without tuberculosis infection. Some clones in this sample may be carry-over from other donors' samples. Both conserved end residues are trimmed from each CDR3. Fields, in order: CDR3 length, J gene, V gene, clone size, CDR3 protein. Size is stated for part of the rows, as once, few or many counts, or as a class when the clone is expanded.

16,TRBJ2-1,TRBV25-1,NA,ASSESPDRSHYYNEQF
11,TRBJ2-5,TRBV5-6,NA,ASSLDRSETQY
14,TRBJ1-3,TRBV7-2,NA,ASSFIQGARGNTIY
15,TRBJ1-1,TRBV27,NA,ASSPLGQGSLNTEAF
13,TRBJ1-2,TRBV4-3,NA,ASSQDAGGGYGYT
14,TRBJ1-1,TRBV5-1,NA,ASSPTGVTGDTEAF
12,TRBJ1-2,TRBV6-5,once,ASSRQGPNYGYT
13,TRBJ2-1,TRBV5-1,NA,ASSLNPQGDNEQF
12,TRBJ2-1,TRBV11-3,NA,ASGTSGDPHEQF
10,TRBJ1-5,TRBV28,NA,ASSFRQEPQH
13,TRBJ2-7,TRBV5-4,once,ASSPLGGGFYEQY
13,TRBJ2-5,TRBV4-3,NA,ASSRGTGDQETQY
12,TRBJ2-1,TRBV11-2,NA,ASTFRRRDGEQF
10,TRBJ2-3,TRBV5-6,NA,ASSLGAVTQY
13,TRBJ1-2,TRBV18,NA,ASSPTGEFNYGYT
12,TRBJ1-2,TRBV6-6,NA,ASRPLQDRYGYT
13,TRBJ1-6,TRBV10-3,once,AISEGDSNNSPLH
13,TRBJ2-1,TRBV27,NA,ASSLFGGANNEQF
10,TRBJ2-7,TRBV23-1,NA,ASSGGSYEQY
11,TRBJ1-2,TRBV5-6,NA,ASSLWASYGYT
12,TRBJ1-4,TRBV4-3,NA,ASSQRSADEKLF
16,TRBJ2-1,TRBV5-1,NA,ASSGQITTGRGYNEQF
12,TRBJ2-2,TRBV7-2,NA,ASSLASGRGELF
16,TRBJ1-1,TRBV18,NA,ASSPNRQGVGMGTEAF
14,TRBJ1-1,TRBV7-2,NA,ASSLAPTGSNTEAF
12,TRBJ2-3,TRBV7-9,NA,ASSLVAGEFPQY
14,TRBJ1-5,TRBV19,NA,ASQSQGPGLNQPQH
13,TRBJ1-3,TRBV6-5,NA,ASSTWTGGRNTIY
12,TRBJ1-3,TRBV7-2,NA,ASSWTSTGNTIY
10,TRBJ1-2,TRBV12-2,NA,ASRLVSVGYT
13,TRBJ2-1,TRBV6-6,NA,ASSHGTSGGDEQF
13,TRBJ1-2,TRBV7-2,NA,ASSLGRQGIYGYT
12,TRBJ2-5,TRBV30,NA,AWTGGSRGETQY
13,TRBJ2-5,TRBV5-1,NA,ASSLGAVGGETQY
9,TRBJ1-2,TRBV5-4,NA,ASSGTVGYT
13,TRBJ2-5,TRBV9,NA,ASSAGTGGAETQY
11,TRBJ1-1,TRBV4-3,NA,ASSRGWDTEAF
15,TRBJ1-2,TRBV4-3,NA,ASSQDVVRQAFYGYT
13,TRBJ1-2,TRBV7-9,NA,ASSLLGATNYGYT